This T cell receptor (beta chain) is drawn from a study of T cells in Graves' hyperthyroidism and ophthalmopathy. This clonotype was seen repeatedly, ten times or more. The investigators amplified TCR beta CDR3 regions from RNA transcripts. RT-PCR in the first round (using the HTBI primer set) targeted the TCR CDR3. TCRdb independently ran MiXCR on the multiplex PCR reads; one entry per CDR3 protein. The data hold 350,000 or so distinct CDR3 sequences, with around 18% observed a single time. The receptor comes from a middle-aged woman with Graves' ophthalmopathy. Sequencing was done on a sample of blood.

The CDR3 DNA sequence: TGTGCCAGCAGCCCGTCGGACACCCCTAACTATGGCTACACCTTC. This gives the protein CASSPSDTPNYGYTF. The chain carries TRBV3-1 and TRBJ1-2; D is possibly TRBD1 (5 bases). V lost 4 bases and J 0 bases, leaving 12 bases between the germline ends. The CDR3 runs to 15 residues. The germline CDR1 and CDR2 sequences are LGHDT and YNNKEL (reference sequence).